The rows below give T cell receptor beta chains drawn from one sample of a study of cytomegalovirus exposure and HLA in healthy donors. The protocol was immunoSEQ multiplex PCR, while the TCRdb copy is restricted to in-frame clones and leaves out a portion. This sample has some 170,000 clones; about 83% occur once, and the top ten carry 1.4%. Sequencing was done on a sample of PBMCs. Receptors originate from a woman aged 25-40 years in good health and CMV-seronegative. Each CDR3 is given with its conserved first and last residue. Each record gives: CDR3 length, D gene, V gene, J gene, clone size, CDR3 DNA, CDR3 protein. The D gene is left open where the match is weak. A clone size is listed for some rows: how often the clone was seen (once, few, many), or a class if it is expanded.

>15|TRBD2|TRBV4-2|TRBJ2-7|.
TGTGCCAGCAGCCCCTCGACTAGCGGGGTCCACGAGCAGTACTTC
CASSPSTSGVHEQYF
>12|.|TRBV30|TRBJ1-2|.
TGTGCCTGGAGTGATCAGGGTTGGGGCTACACCTTC
CAWSDQGWGYTF
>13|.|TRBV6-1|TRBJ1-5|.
TGTGCCAGCAGGCGCGACGGGAATCAGCCCCAGCATTTT
CASRRDGNQPQHF
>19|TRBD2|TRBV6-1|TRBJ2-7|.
TGTGCCAGCAGTGCCAGGACTAGCGGGGGGAAAACTTCTCCCTACGAGCAGTACTTC
CASSARTSGGKTSPYEQYF
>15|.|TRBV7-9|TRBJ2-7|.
TGTGCCAGCAGCTTAGTTCTGGGACTGCTAGTCGAGCAGTACTTC
CASSLVLGLLVEQYF
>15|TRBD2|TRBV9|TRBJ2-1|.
TGTGCCAGCAGCGTAGCTAGCGGGGGGCCCCATGAGCAGTTCTTC
CASSVASGGPHEQFF
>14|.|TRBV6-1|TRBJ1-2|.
TGTGCCAGCAGCAAAGAGGCGGGGGGATATGGCTACACCTTC
CASSKEAGGYGYTF
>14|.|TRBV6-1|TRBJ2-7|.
TGTGCCAGCAGTGAAATGCCAAGGGGAAACGAGCAGTACTTC
CASSEMPRGNEQYF
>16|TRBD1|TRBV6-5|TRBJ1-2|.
TGTGCCAGCAGTTATTCAAACAGGGGGCAGGGGGCTGGCTACACCTTC
CASSYSNRGQGAGYTF
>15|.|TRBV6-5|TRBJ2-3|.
TGTGCCAGCAGTTCCTATAGCGGAGACACAGATACGCAGTATTTT
CASSSYSGDTDTQYF
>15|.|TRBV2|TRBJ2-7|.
TGTGCCAGCAGTAAGTCGTGGGGCGAGCCCTACGAGCAGTACTTC
CASSKSWGEPYEQYF
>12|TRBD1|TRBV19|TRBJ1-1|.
TGTGCCAGTACAGGGGGAATGTCTGAAGCTTTCTTT
CASTGGMSEAFF
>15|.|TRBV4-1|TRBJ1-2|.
TGCGCCAGCAGCCAAGGTGAACTGCCTACTAGGGGCTACACCTTC
CASSQGELPTRGYTF
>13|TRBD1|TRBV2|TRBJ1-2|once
TGTGCCAGCAGTGCGCAGGGGGCGGATGGCTACACCTTC
CASSAQGADGYTF
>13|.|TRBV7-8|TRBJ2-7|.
TGTGCCAGCAGCTTCCGAGGAGTCTACGAGCAGTACTTC
CASSFRGVYEQYF
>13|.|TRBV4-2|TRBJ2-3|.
TGTGCCAGCAGCCAAGATGAGGAAGATACGCAGTATTTT
CASSQDEEDTQYF
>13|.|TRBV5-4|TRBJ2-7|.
TGTGCCAGCAGCTCCCCAGGGACCTACGAGCAGTACTTC
CASSSPGTYEQYF
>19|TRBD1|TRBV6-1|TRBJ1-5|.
TGTGCCAGCAGTGAAGCGCTTCTGGGGACAGGGGTCAACAATCAGCCCCAGCATTTT
CASSEALLGTGVNNQPQHF
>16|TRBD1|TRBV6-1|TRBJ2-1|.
TGTGCCAGCAGTGTAACCTCCGGGACAGGGGGCGATGAGCAGTTCTTC
CASSVTSGTGGDEQFF
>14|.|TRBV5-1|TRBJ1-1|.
TGCGCCAGCAGCTTGGAGGGGGGGGGCACTGAAGCTTTCTTT
CASSLEGGGTEAFF
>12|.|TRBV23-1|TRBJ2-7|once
TGCGCCAGCAGTCGGCGGCTTGGCGAGCAGTACTTC
CASSRRLGEQYF
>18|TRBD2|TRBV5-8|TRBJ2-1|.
TGTGCCAGCAGCTGGAGCATCAACGGGGTAGCGGGGGGGCATGAGCAGTTCTTC
CASSWSINGVAGGHEQFF
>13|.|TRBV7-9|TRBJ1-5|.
TGTGCCAGCAGCTTTGAGAGCAATCAGCCCCAGCATTTT
CASSFESNQPQHF
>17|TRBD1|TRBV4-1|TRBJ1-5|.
TGCGCCAGCAGCCACCCTACAGGGGCATATAGCAATCAGCCCCAGCATTTT
CASSHPTGAYSNQPQHF
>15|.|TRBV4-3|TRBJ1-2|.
TGCGCCAGCAGCCAAGGCAGGGGCGGGAACTATGGCTACACCTTC
CASSQGRGGNYGYTF
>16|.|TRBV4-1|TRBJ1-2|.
TGCGCCAGCAGCCAAGAGAGCGGGTACAGCTCTATTGGCTACACCTTC
CASSQESGYSSIGYTF
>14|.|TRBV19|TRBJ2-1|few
TGTGCCAGTAATAGCGCGGGGAAGACCAATGAGCAGTTCTTC
CASNSAGKTNEQFF
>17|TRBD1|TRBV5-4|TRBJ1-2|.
TGTGCCAGCAGCTTGAGGGGACAGGGGGCCCCTAACTATGGCTACACCTTC
CASSLRGQGAPNYGYTF
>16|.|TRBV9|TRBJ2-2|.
TGTGCCAGCAGCGTAAGGAGGGTCGCTTACACCGGGGAGCTGTTTTTT
CASSVRRVAYTGELFF
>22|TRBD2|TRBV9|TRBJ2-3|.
TGTGCCAGCAGCACAACCGGGACTAGGAGTTCCCGGGGCTCCGCGAGCACAGATACGCAGTATTTT
CASSTTGTRSSRGSASTDTQYF
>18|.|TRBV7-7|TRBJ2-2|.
TGTGCTAGCAGCTTAGGACCCCGCGGGCGGGCGAACACCGGGGAGCTGTTTTTT
CASSLGPRGRANTGELFF
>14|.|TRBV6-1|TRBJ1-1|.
TGTGCCAGCAGTGAATGGGTCAGGGCCACTGAAGCTTTCTTT
CASSEWVRATEAFF